This T cell receptor beta chain was sequenced for a study of early T cells in non-severe SARS-CoV-2 infection. Germline V CDR1 and CDR2: SNHLY, FYNNEI. The CDR3 consists of 15 residues. J was trimmed by 6 bases and V by 6 bases; bases with no gene match: 6. The sample holds many counts of this clonotype. TCRdb ran MiXCR on the 5' RACE reads and lists one entry per CDR3 protein. The sample yields tens of thousands of distinct CDR3 sequences, around 5.8% seen once. Material for sequencing was whole blood. This clonotype was sampled from an adult who was a healthcare worker with PCR-confirmed SARS-CoV-2 infection or an uninfected control (not recorded which). The chain links TRBV2 to TRBJ2-1, with 12 nucleotides matching TRBD2. This CDR3 is CASRILAGGRNEQFF. For the CDR3, the DNA is TGTGCCAGCAGGATACTAGCGGGAGGTCGCAATGAGCAGTTCTTC. Looking up the rest from reference TRBV2 and TRBJ2-1 gives the full variable domain: EPEVTQTPSHQVTQMGQEVILRCVPISNHLYFYWYRQILGQKVEFLVSFYNNEISEKSEIFDDQFSVERPDGSNFTLKIRSTKLEDSAMYFCASRILAGGRNEQFFGPGTRLTVL.